These 7 T cell receptor beta chains share one sample of origin, sequenced in a study of shared clonotypes between healthy human individuals. TCRdb's table, derived via immunoSEQ multiplex PCR, lists solely in-frame clones and lacks some. The data hold 1,100,000 or so clones, with around 78% observed a single time. Sequenced input: memory CD4+ T cells from PBMCs. Described subset: CD45RA-negative fraction. The source of these receptors is a man aged 18 to 30 in good health. Some clones in this sample may be carry-over from other donors' samples.

This rearrangement joins TRBV14 to TRBJ2-2; the D is unclear. Germline CDR1 and CDR2: SGHDN and FVKESK. V gave up 3 bases and J gave up 3 bases, with 11 bases separating them. The CDR3 is 15 residues long. Here the CDR3 DNA reads TGTGCCAGCAGCCACCGCCTCTCTTACACCGGGGAGCTGTTTTTT. Protein product: CASSHRLSYTGELFF.

V and J are TRBV27 and TRBJ1-2; 10 nucleotides line up with TRBD1. V lost 3 bases to trimming and J lost 8 bases; unmatched junction nucleotides: 15. The CDR3 has 17 residues. The germline V gene encodes CDR1 MNHEY and CDR2 SMNVEV (reference sequence). CDR3 sequence (DNA): TGTGCCAGCAGTTTTACCCCCCCGGGACAGGGGTTAATCGGCTACACCTTC. Amino acids: CASSFTPPGQGLIGYTF.

DNA for the CDR3: TGTGCCAGCAGTTTATCTTGGCAGGGAGGTGGCTACACCTTC. Translating gives CASSLSWQGGGYTF. V is TRBV27 and J is TRBJ1-2; weak D call: TRBD1 (5 bases). CDR1 and CDR2 (germline): MNHEY, SMNVEV (reference sequence). The ends were cut back, 0 bases at V and 7 bases at J, with 12 bases in the middle. The CDR3 spans 14 residues.

A word on this clone: Other DNA variants within this sample encode the same CDR3. The CDR3 sequence: CAWSVAVYQPQHF. The CDR3 bases are TGTGCCTGGAGTGTAGCAGTTTATCAGCCCCAGCATTTT. The chain is built from TRBV30 and TRBJ1-5; D gene uncertain. In germline, CDR1 is GTSNPN, CDR2 SVGIG (reference sequence). Between the trimmed V and J ends, which lost 0 bases and 5 bases, there was a span of 8 bases. This CDR3 contains 13 residues.

The rearrangement joins TRBV7-3 to TRBJ2-6, with 11 bases aligning to TRBD2. This CDR3 contains 19 residues. Looked up from germline, CDR1 is SGHTA and CDR2 is FQGTGA. J lost 0 bases, V lost 5 bases, and 9 bases had no gene match. The CDR3 region has the DNA TGTGCCAGCAGCCCCCGGGGTAGCGGGAGGGCCTCTGGGGCCAACGTCCTGACTTTC. As protein: CASSPRGSGRASGANVLTF.

The chain is built from TRBV2 and TRBJ2-7; D is perhaps TRBD1 (5 bases). This CDR3 spans 14 amino acids. Germline loops: CDR1 SNHLY, CDR2 FYNNEI. V lost 3 bases and J 2 bases, leaving 11 bases between the germline ends. The CDR3: CASSEQGTPYEQYF. Written as DNA, the CDR3 is TGTGCCAGCAGTGAGCAGGGTACCCCCTACGAGCAGTACTTC.

In regard to this clone: The same CDR3 can be traced to other DNA sequences in this sample. This sequence joins TRBV7-2 and TRBJ1-1; no clear D. Trimming took off 3 bases at V and 1 base at J, with 9 bases between the two ends. CDR1 is SGHTA, CDR2 FQGNSA, per germline. The CDR3 is 14 amino acids. The CDR3 is CASSLGGWNTEAFF. In nucleotides, the CDR3 is TGTGCCAGCAGCTTGGGTGGTTGGAACACTGAAGCTTTCTTT.